The 16 T cell receptor beta chains reported below all come from one sample, sequenced in a study of cytomegalovirus exposure and HLA in healthy donors. 13 Jbeta primers and 60 Vbeta primers were used for the PCR. Generated by immunoSEQ multiplex PCR, the TCRdb table keeps only in-frame clones and is missing some. The table has around 100,000 clones, 60% to 80% seen once. The sample comprised PBMCs. These receptors originate from a young man in good health and CMV-seropositive.

V gene TRBV6-6 combines with J gene TRBJ1-5, with D unresolved. V dropped 7 bases and J dropped 2 bases, with 12 bases sitting between them. Per the germline V gene, CDR1 is MNHNY and CDR2 is SVGAGI (reference sequence). The CDR3 totals 14 residues. The CDR3 sequence: CASTVDGGNQPQHF. CDR3 DNA: TGTGCCAGCACCGTAGATGGTGGCAATCAGCCCCAGCATTTT.

This clone was detected many times. The chain is built from TRBV5-4 and TRBJ1-1, with D perhaps matching TRBD1 (5 bases). The CDR3 runs to 16 residues. V lost 3 bases to trimming and J lost 1 base, with 16 bases between them. Germline CDR1 is SGHNT and CDR2 is YYREEE (reference sequence). The CDR3 region has the DNA TGTGCCAGCAGCTGGGGAGGTAGGGGAGGGAACACTGAAGCTTTCTTT. Translating gives CASSWGGRGGNTEAFF.

The V and J genes are TRBV10-3 and TRBJ2-7; a possible D gene is TRBD2 (7 bases). The CDR3 loop spans 13 amino acids. Germline V lookup: CDR1 ENHRY, CDR2 SYGVKD. V shed 10 bases and J shed 6 bases, with 19 bases lying between them. CDR3 bases: TGTGCCACCTATGCGAGGGGGGGCCTCGAGCAGTACTTC. This encodes CATYARGGLEQYF.

The sample holds a few counts of this clone. V gene TRBV5-6 combines with J gene TRBJ1-2; TRBD1 matches 11 bases. The germline gives CDR1 SGHDT, CDR2 YYEEEE. The CDR3 has 13 amino acids. Trimming took 2 bases from V and 7 from J; bases not matched to a gene: 1. The CDR3: CASSLGTGGGYTF. The CDR3 nucleotides are TGTGCCAGCAGCTTAGGGACAGGGGGTGGCTACACCTTC.

This chain links TRBV6-5 with TRBJ2-3; no clear D. The V gene lost 2 bases and the J gene lost 0 bases, with 12 bases spanning the gap. The CDR3 is 16 amino acids. In germline, CDR1 is MNHEY, CDR2 SVGAGI. CDR3 loop: CASSYVINTSTDTQYF. In DNA, the CDR3 is TGTGCCAGCAGTTACGTTATTAATACTAGCACAGATACGCAGTATTTT.

This sequence joins TRBV25-1 and TRBJ2-5; weak D call: TRBD1 (5 bases). Near its end, the DNA agrees better with TRBJ2-7, so the J call may be wrong. Per the germline V gene, CDR1 is MGHDK and CDR2 is SYGVNS. The CDR3 has 15 amino acids. The CDR3 protein is CASSGSTTGSYEQYF. CDR3 bases: TGTGCCAGCAGTGGGTCCACAACAGGCTCCTACGAGCAGTACTTC.

The chain recombines TRBV27 with TRBJ1-1, with D maybe TRBD1 (5 bases). V dropped 6 bases and J dropped 1 base, with 9 bases sitting between them. CDR3 size: 13 residues. Germline V lookup: CDR1 MNHEY, CDR2 SMNVEV (reference sequence). For the CDR3, the DNA is TGTGCCAGCAGGCTACAGGAGAACACTGAAGCTTTCTTT. This gives the protein CASRLQENTEAFF.

This clone was picked up a small number of times. The chain couples TRBV27 to TRBJ1-2; 10 nucleotides agree with TRBD1. CDR1 MNHEY and CDR2 SMNVEV come from the germline V gene (reference sequence). V was clipped by 6 bases and J by 4 bases; unmatched bases: 8. CDR3 length equals 15 residues. CDR3 in amino acids: CASRARDRGSYGYTF. In DNA, the CDR3 is TGTGCCAGCAGGGCGAGGGACAGGGGAAGCTATGGCTACACCTTC.

This chain links TRBV19 with TRBJ2-2, with 11 bases matching TRBD2. V trimming: 0 bases; J trimming: 6 bases; junction bases outside the gene matches: 3. Germline-derived CDR1 and CDR2 are LNHDA and SQIVND (reference sequence). The CDR3 is 16 residues long. The CDR3 DNA reads TGTGCCAGTAGTATAGACCGACTAGCGGGGTCCGGGGAGCTGTTTTTT. It is translated as CASSIDRLAGSGELFF. Using reference TRBV19 and TRBJ2-2 for the parts outside the CDR3, the full variable domain is DGGITQSPKYLFRKEGQNVTLSCEQNLNHDAMYWYRQDPGQGLRLIYYSQIVNDFQKGDIAEGYSVSREKKESFPLTVTSAQKNPTAFYLCASSIDRLAGSGELFFGEGSRLTVL.

This clone was seen a handful of times. The V call is TRBV6-1, the J call TRBJ2-1, with D possibly matching TRBD1 (5 bases). This CDR3 is 12 amino acids long. The V and J ends lost 7 bases and 12 bases respectively, with 16 bases between them. Germline CDR1 is MNHNS and CDR2 is SASEGT. Written as DNA, the CDR3 is TGTGCCAGCAAATTCCTATCAGGGCGGCAGTTCTTC. It translates to CASKFLSGRQFF.

The chain joins TRBV4-1 to TRBJ2-2; 9 nucleotides match TRBD1. Germline assignment: CDR1 MGHRA and CDR2 YSYEKL. This CDR3 spans 15 amino acids. Trimming at V came to 3 bases and at J to 6 bases, leaving 5 bases not matched to a gene. The CDR3 DNA sequence: TGCGCCAGCAGCCAGGGACAGGGTTTTTCCGGGGAGCTGTTTTTT. Its protein is CASSQGQGFSGELFF.

V gene TRBV28 combines with J gene TRBJ2-1; D is possibly TRBD1 (6 bases). The CDR3 sequence is 15 residues long. The V end was cut by 3 bases, the J end by 3 bases, with 12 bases between. Germline values: CDR1 MDHEN, CDR2 SYDVKM. The CDR3: CASSFDRLFYNEQFF. The DNA for the CDR3 is TGTGCCAGCAGTTTCGACAGGCTTTTCTACAATGAGCAGTTCTTC.

This chain connects TRBV13 to TRBJ2-5, with D perhaps TRBD1 (7 bases). CDR3 length: 15 residues. V lost 5 bases to trimming and J lost 2 bases, with 15 bases between them. The germline CDR1 and CDR2 sequences are PRHDT and FYEKMQ (reference sequence). CDR3 DNA: TGTGCCAGCAGCGAACCCAGGGGGAGGCAAGAGACCCAGTACTTC. This translates into CASSEPRGRQETQYF.

The chain combines TRBV7-9 with TRBJ2-1, with 12 positions matching TRBD2. J gave up 7 bases and V 4 bases, and 5 bases lay outside the gene matches. The CDR3 extends over 15 amino acids. Germline CDR1 and CDR2: SEHNR and FQNEAQ (reference sequence). CDR3 region: CASSSLAGGLNEQFF. The CDR3 nucleotides are TGTGCCAGCAGCTCACTAGCGGGGGGCCTTAATGAGCAGTTCTTC.

The V and J genes are TRBV30 and TRBJ1-2; D remains ambiguous. The germline gives CDR1 GTSNPN, CDR2 SVGIG (reference sequence). V was pared by 4 bases and J by 8 bases, with 11 bases between. The CDR3 consists of 11 residues. The CDR3 reads CAWTSTRGYTF. The CDR3 region has the DNA TGTGCCTGGACCTCCACGCGGGGCTACACCTTC.

Worth noting for this clone: This same CDR3 is encoded by further DNA sequences in the sample. The chain recombines TRBV2 with TRBJ2-5; D call uncertain. The CDR3 is 11 amino acids. V was pared by 2 bases and J by 4 bases, with 2 bases between. The V gene's germline CDR1 is SNHLY and CDR2 FYNNEI. The CDR3 nucleotides are TGTGCCAGCAGTGAACGAGAGACCCAGTACTTC. This translates into CASSERETQYF.